The 27 T cell receptor beta chains reported below all come from one sample, sequenced in a study of technical replicates of blood from a handful of donors. Some clones are missing from TCRdb's copy, which holds only in-frame ones; the method was immunoSEQ multiplex PCR. The data hold 65,000 to 85,000 clones, with 96% observed a single time. The sequenced sample was T cells isolated from PBMCs. The source of these receptors is a human donor in good health.

The V gene is TRBV30, the J gene TRBJ2-7, with 9 bases aligning to TRBD2. The CDR3 is made up of 14 amino acids. Germline V gene lookup returns CDR1 GTSNPN and CDR2 SVGIG (reference sequence). The trim removed 3 bases at V and 2 bases at J, leaving 5 bases unmatched. CDR3 in amino acids: CAWSFSSGTYEQYF. Written as DNA, the CDR3 is TGTGCCTGGAGCTTCTCTAGCGGGACCTACGAGCAGTACTTC.

V is TRBV5-6 and J is TRBJ2-7, with D possibly being TRBD1 (6 bases). Germline V lookup: CDR1 SGHDT, CDR2 YYEEEE. The CDR3 is 16 amino acids. With 4 bases removed from V and 0 bases from J, the gap between germline ends came to 17 bases. CDR3 residues: CASSPPDSINSYEQYF. The CDR3 DNA reads as TGTGCCAGCAGCCCACCGGACAGTATCAACTCCTACGAGCAGTACTTC.

The chain couples TRBV7-9 to TRBJ2-3; 7 positions match TRBD1. The J segment lost 1 base and the V segment lost 5 bases, leaving 6 bases of the junction unmatched. The CDR3 is 15 residues long. The V gene's germline CDR1 is SEHNR and CDR2 FQNEAQ (reference sequence). The CDR3 bases are TGTGCCAGCAGCCCTACCGGGACAGGCACAGATACGCAGTATTTT. Protein sequence: CASSPTGTGTDTQYF. Using reference TRBV7-9 and TRBJ2-3 for the parts outside the CDR3, the full variable domain is DTGVSQNPRHKITKRGQNVTFRCDPISEHNRLYWYRQTLGQGPEFLTYFQNEAQLEKSRLLSDRFSAERPKGSFSTLEIQRTEQGDSAMYLCASSPTGTGTDTQYFGPGTRLTVL.

This clone was counted a few times. This chain joins TRBV9 and TRBJ1-1; a weak D match, TRBD1 (5 bases). The CDR3 runs 14 residues. Per the germline V gene, CDR1 is SGDLS and CDR2 is YYNGEE. Trimming took 0 bases from V and 1 from J, leaving 7 bases between them. CDR3 nucleotide sequence: TGTGCCAGCAGCGTAGCCAGGGCGAACACTGAAGCTTTCTTT. Translation: CASSVARANTEAFF.

The chain has TRBV29-1 and TRBJ2-7, with a possible D match to TRBD2 (7 bases). V lost 7 bases and J 4 bases, leaving 23 bases between the germline ends. Germline V gene lookup returns CDR1 SQVTM and CDR2 ANQGSEA. The CDR3 is 15 amino acids. The CDR3 bases are TGCAGCGCCGGGGAAGGGAGGGGGATATTGTACGAGCAGTACTTC. Its protein is CSAGEGRGILYEQYF.

V and J are TRBV5-1 and TRBJ1-2; D ambiguous. This CDR3 comprises 14 residues. CDR1 SGHRS and CDR2 YFSETQ come from the germline V gene. V gave up 4 bases and J gave up 0 bases, with 10 bases separating them. Here the CDR3 DNA reads TGCGCCAGCAGCCTCGTCACAGCTAACTATGGCTACACCTTC. Protein: CASSLVTANYGYTF.

The chain combines TRBV5-1 with TRBJ2-7, with D tentatively TRBD2 (5 bases). CDR3 length: 13 residues. Trimming took off 2 bases at V and 6 bases at J, with 12 bases between the two ends. Germline CDR1 and CDR2: SGHRS and YFSETQ. CDR3 residues: CASSLATGSEQYF. The CDR3 DNA reads as TGCGCCAGCAGCTTAGCAACGGGGAGCGAGCAGTACTTC. Together with reference TRBV5-1 and TRBJ2-7, the CDR3 gives the full variable domain: KAGVTQTPRYLIKTRGQQVTLSCSPISGHRSVSWYQQTPGQGLQFLFEYFSETQRNKGNFPGRFSGRQFSNSRSEMNVSTLELGDSALYLCASSLATGSEQYFGPGTRLTVT.

V gene TRBV27 combines with J gene TRBJ2-3; 14 bases are shared with TRBD2. The CDR3 consists of 20 residues. The J segment lost 2 bases and the V segment lost 0 bases, leaving 10 bases of the junction unmatched. Germline values: CDR1 MNHEY, CDR2 SMNVEV (reference sequence). CDR3 sequence: CASSLSGLAGVTTVTDTQYF. CDR3 in DNA: TGTGCCAGCAGTTTATCGGGACTAGCGGGAGTAACGACTGTCACAGATACGCAGTATTTT.

This chain links TRBV7-9 with TRBJ1-4; D is unclear. The CDR3 has 15 amino acids. V lost 2 bases to trimming and J lost 0 bases, with 7 bases between them. Per the germline V gene, CDR1 is SEHNR and CDR2 is FQNEAQ (reference sequence). This chain's CDR3 is CASSLYIATNEKLFF. CDR3 nucleotide sequence: TGTGCCAGCAGCTTATATATCGCAACTAATGAAAAACTGTTTTTT.

The rearrangement joins TRBV7-3 to TRBJ2-1; 8 bases agree with TRBD2. V was pared by 8 bases and J by 9 bases, with 12 bases of the junction left unmatched. This CDR3 is 14 amino acids long. In germline, CDR1 is SGHTA, CDR2 FQGTGA. The CDR3, as DNA: TGTGCCAGCCGACCCAGCGGGAGCGGGGTTGAGCAGTTCTTC. Translation: CASRPSGSGVEQFF.

This clone came up once. The chain carries TRBV6-1 and TRBJ2-1; 8 bases are shared with TRBD2. Per the germline V gene, CDR1 is MNHNS and CDR2 is SASEGT. V was pared by 3 bases and J by 4 bases, with 8 bases of the junction left unmatched. This CDR3 has 16 residues. This chain's CDR3 is CASSDPSGSSYNEQFF. CDR3 DNA sequence: TGTGCCAGCAGTGACCCAAGCGGGAGCTCTTACAATGAGCAGTTCTTC.

The chain has TRBV4-1 and TRBJ2-7; a possible D gene is TRBD2 (5 bases). V lost 0 bases, J lost 5 bases, and 8 bases lay in between. The CDR3 has 13 amino acids. CDR1 MGHRA and CDR2 YSYEKL come from the germline V gene. The DNA of the CDR3 is TGCGCCAGCAGCCAAGATTCCGGGAACGAGCAGTACTTC. Protein product: CASSQDSGNEQYF.

J is TRBJ2-3 and V is TRBV9; D is possibly TRBD2 (5 bases). The germline gives CDR1 SGDLS, CDR2 YYNGEE. This CDR3 comprises 14 residues. V was trimmed by 3 bases and J by 0 bases, leaving 8 bases between them. CDR3 sequence (DNA): TGTGCCAGCAGCGGTAGCGATAGCACAGATACGCAGTATTTT. Its translation is CASSGSDSTDTQYF.

V gene TRBV10-3 combines with J gene TRBJ2-7, with TRBD1 identical over 7 bases. Trimming removed 7 bases from V and 5 bases from J; junction bases left unmatched: 8. Per the germline V gene, CDR1 is ENHRY and CDR2 is SYGVKD. The CDR3 has 13 amino acids. The CDR3 reads CAITEQGPNEQYF. CDR3 nucleotides: TGTGCCATCACTGAACAGGGGCCAAACGAGCAGTACTTC.

V is TRBV28 and J is TRBJ2-1; 14 bases agree with TRBD2. This CDR3 is built from 17 residues. Per germline, CDR1 MDHEN and CDR2 SYDVKM. The V segment lost 7 bases and the J segment 4 bases; nucleotides outside the gene matches: 9. CDR3 bases: TGTGCCAGCACCACGACTAGCGGGAGGGCCTTTTACAATGAGCAGTTCTTC. Translating it yields CASTTTSGRAFYNEQFF.

This clone was recorded once. This chain uses TRBV30 with TRBJ1-1; perhaps TRBD1 as D (5 bases). The CDR3 is 14 residues long. CDR1 is GTSNPN, CDR2 SVGIG, per germline (reference sequence). Between the trimmed V and J ends, which lost 0 bases and 3 bases, there was a span of 11 bases. The DNA of the CDR3 is TGTGCCTGGAGTGTACGGGGGTGGGACACTGAAGCTTTCTTT. It is translated as CAWSVRGWDTEAFF.

This chain joins TRBV30 and TRBJ1-5; D is perhaps TRBD1 (6 bases). The ends were cut back, 3 bases at V and 4 bases at J, with 13 bases in the middle. Looked up from germline, CDR1 is GTSNPN and CDR2 is SVGIG (reference sequence). The CDR3 spans 14 residues. This CDR3 is CAWSTGLGNQPQHF. The CDR3 nucleotides are TGTGCCTGGAGCACAGGGTTGGGAAATCAGCCCCAGCATTTT. The whole variable domain, remainder taken from reference TRBV30 and TRBJ1-5, is SQTIHQWPATLVQPVGSPLSLECTVEGTSNPNLYWYRQAAGRGLQLLFYSVGIGQISSEVPQNLSASRPQDRQFILSSKKLLLSDSGFYLCAWSTGLGNQPQHFGDGTRLSIL.

This rearrangement joins TRBV9 to TRBJ2-1, with D hard to call. This CDR3 is 13 amino acids long. The germline gives CDR1 SGDLS, CDR2 YYNGEE. Trimming removed 4 bases at V and 3 bases at J, with 8 bases between. CDR3 sequence (DNA): TGTGCCAGCAGCTTTACAGACTACAATGAGCAGTTCTTC. Translated: CASSFTDYNEQFF.

The chain uses TRBV28 and TRBJ1-1; maybe TRBD1 (5 bases). This CDR3 has 14 residues. The V and J ends lost 5 bases and 9 bases respectively, with 19 bases between them. Looked up from germline, CDR1 is MDHEN and CDR2 is SYDVKM. DNA for the CDR3: TGTGCCAGCAGTCCTTACCAGCGGGAGGGGCAAGCTTTCTTT. Protein: CASSPYQREGQAFF.

The chain couples TRBV7-9 to TRBJ1-2; D unresolved. CDR3 length: 14 residues. V lost 5 bases, J lost 2 bases, and 12 bases lay in between. CDR1 is SEHNR, CDR2 FQNEAQ, per germline (reference sequence). CDR3 residues: CASSPEDGNYGYTF. In DNA form, the CDR3 reads TGTGCCAGCAGCCCGGAGGACGGAAACTATGGCTACACCTTC.

The chain has TRBV7-9 and TRBJ2-1, with TRBD2 matching 7 bases. The CDR3 covers 15 residues. V lost 5 bases to trimming and J lost 7 bases; unmatched junction nucleotides: 11. Germline V gives CDR1 SEHNR, CDR2 FQNEAQ (reference sequence). CDR3 in amino acids: CASSRDGGIRNEQFF. In DNA form, the CDR3 reads TGTGCCAGCAGCCGGGACGGGGGGATCAGAAATGAGCAGTTCTTC.

The chain combines TRBV19 with TRBJ1-1; TRBD1 might be the D (5 bases). This CDR3 spans 16 amino acids. Germline CDR1 reads LNHDA; CDR2 reads SQIVND (reference sequence). Trimming removed 0 bases from V and 6 bases from J, with 17 bases in between. CDR3 in DNA: TGTGCCAGTAGTATAGATCTAGCCCAGGGAGGATCTGAAGCTTTCTTT. This sequence encodes CASSIDLAQGGSEAFF. Full variable domain (rest looked up from reference TRBV19 and TRBJ1-1): DGGITQSPKYLFRKEGQNVTLSCEQNLNHDAMYWYRQDPGQGLRLIYYSQIVNDFQKGDIAEGYSVSREKKESFPLTVTSAQKNPTAFYLCASSIDLAQGGSEAFFGQGTRLTVV.

This clone has just a few counts. This chain links TRBV14 with TRBJ1-5; D not resolved. CDR1 and CDR2 from the germline V gene are SGHDN and FVKESK. Trimming took 2 bases from V and 3 from J, leaving 5 bases between them. There are 13 residues in the CDR3. This chain's CDR3 is CASSQLINQPQHF. The CDR3 DNA follows: TGTGCCAGCAGCCAATTAATCAATCAGCCCCAGCATTTT.

The chain carries TRBV30 and TRBJ2-3; 7 positions match TRBD2. CDR1 and CDR2 from the germline V gene are GTSNPN and SVGIG (reference sequence). The V gene end was trimmed by 1 base and the J gene end by 5 bases; junction bases not matched to a gene: 0. The CDR3 is 12 amino acids. The CDR3 nucleotides read TGTGCCTGGAGTGCTAGCGGAGATACGCAGTATTTT. It specifies CAWSASGDTQYF.

V is TRBV28 and J is TRBJ2-2, with 7 nucleotides matching TRBD1. The CDR3 sequence is 15 residues long. Looked up from germline, CDR1 is MDHEN and CDR2 is SYDVKM. The ends lost 5 bases at V and 6 bases at J; junction bases unmatched: 9. CDR3 region: CASSPLDRDAGELFF. The CDR3 DNA reads as TGTGCCAGCAGTCCCCTCGACAGGGATGCCGGGGAGCTGTTTTTT.

This chain uses TRBV7-9 with TRBJ2-3, with 7 bases fitting TRBD2. Per the germline V gene, CDR1 is SEHNR and CDR2 is FQNEAQ (reference sequence). This CDR3 spans 15 amino acids. Unmatched junction bases numbered 9, after V lost 3 bases and J lost 6 bases. CDR3 loop: CASSFSGFRDDTQYF. The CDR3 nucleotides read TGTGCCAGCAGCTTTAGCGGGTTCAGGGATGATACGCAGTATTTT.

This clone was detected once. The V gene is TRBV6-1, the J gene TRBJ2-5, with 9 bases matching TRBD2. The germline V gene has CDR1 MNHNS and CDR2 SASEGT. V lost 5 bases and J lost 1; bases outside the gene matches: 2. CDR3 length: 14 amino acids. The CDR3, as DNA: TGTGCCAGCAGTCGAGCGGGAGGCCAAGAGACCCAGTACTTC. Translation gives CASSRAGGQETQYF.